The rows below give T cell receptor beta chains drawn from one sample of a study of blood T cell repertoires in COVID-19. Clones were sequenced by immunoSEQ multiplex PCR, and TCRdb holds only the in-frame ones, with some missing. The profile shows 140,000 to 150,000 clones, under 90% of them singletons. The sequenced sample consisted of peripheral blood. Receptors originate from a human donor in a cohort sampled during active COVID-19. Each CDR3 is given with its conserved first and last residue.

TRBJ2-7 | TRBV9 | CASSEDSDSYEQYF
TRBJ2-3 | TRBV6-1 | CASSERAGGPRGSTDTQYF
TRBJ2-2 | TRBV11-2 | CASSLGTGRVGELFF
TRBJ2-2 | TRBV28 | CASIKAGTGELFF
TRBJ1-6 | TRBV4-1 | CASSAGGLVDKTSPLHF
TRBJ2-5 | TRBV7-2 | CASSWGGVKETQYF
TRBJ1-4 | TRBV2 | CASSEAGTYDEKLFF
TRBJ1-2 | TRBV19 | CASSISYSTLYGYTF
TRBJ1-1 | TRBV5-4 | CASSPDRMNTEAFF
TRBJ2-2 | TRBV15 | CATSRTSGPSPNTGELFF
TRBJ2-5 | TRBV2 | CASEGTAQETQYF
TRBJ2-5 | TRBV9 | CASSVASGQETQYF
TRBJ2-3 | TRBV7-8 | CASSRTSGRTDTQYF
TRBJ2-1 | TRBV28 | CASSLPSPSGRSNEQFF
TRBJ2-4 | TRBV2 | CASVRRGETTKNIQYF
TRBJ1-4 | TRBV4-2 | CASSQYPIGALSSPRNEKLFF
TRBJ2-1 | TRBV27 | CASSLRTSGKGEQFF
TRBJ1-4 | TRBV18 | CASSPRQEANEKLFF
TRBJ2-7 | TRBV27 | CASSRLAGGPVNEQYF
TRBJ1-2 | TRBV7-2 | CASSLKRNYGYTF
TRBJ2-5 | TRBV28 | CASSRDRGPETQYF
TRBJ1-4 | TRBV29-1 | CSVNRGGEKLFF
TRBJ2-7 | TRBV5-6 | CASSFRGGSDEQYF
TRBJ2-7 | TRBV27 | CASSVDRAYEQYF
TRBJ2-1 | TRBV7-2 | CASSSLAGALYNEQFF
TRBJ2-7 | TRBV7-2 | CASSPAGGPMYEQYF
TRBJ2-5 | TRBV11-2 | CASSGYSSQETQYF
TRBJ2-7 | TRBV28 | CASGTGATTYEQYF
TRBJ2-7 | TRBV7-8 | CASSLEGGTSGSSYEQYF
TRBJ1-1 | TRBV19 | CASSLGQVVRTEAFF
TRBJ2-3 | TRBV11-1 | CASSLFTSGTDTQYF
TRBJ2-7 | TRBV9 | CASSVASGVTYEQYF
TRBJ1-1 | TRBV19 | CASSIGSTEAFF
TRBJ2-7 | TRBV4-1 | CASSHGTGGPYEQYF
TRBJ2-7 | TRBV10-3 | CAIRFDGSSYEQYF
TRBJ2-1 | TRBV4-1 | CASSQVQYNEQFF
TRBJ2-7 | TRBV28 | CASRTTGLSYEQYF
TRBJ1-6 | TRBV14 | CASSPYDRTFALHF
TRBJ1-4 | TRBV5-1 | CASSLRQDNEKLFF
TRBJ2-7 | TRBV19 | CASSIAEGQGNEQYF
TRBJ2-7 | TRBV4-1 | CASSLHYEQYF
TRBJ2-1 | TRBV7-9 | CASRTGVAYNEQFF
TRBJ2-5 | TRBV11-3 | CASSLGRGSGTQYF
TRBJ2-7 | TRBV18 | CASSPGTGDYEQYF
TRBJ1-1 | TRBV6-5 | CASSTGFDTEAFF
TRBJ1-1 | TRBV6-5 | CASTLRRDGTEAFF
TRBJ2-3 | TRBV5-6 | CASSLPGSLTDTQYF
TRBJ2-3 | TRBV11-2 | CASSLQVSTDTQYF
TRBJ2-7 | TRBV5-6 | CASSRRIRSYEQYF
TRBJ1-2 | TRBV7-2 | CASSLVSTGQVLFGYTF
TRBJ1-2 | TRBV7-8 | CASSFDRGDGYTF
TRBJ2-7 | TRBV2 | CASSPTYEQYF
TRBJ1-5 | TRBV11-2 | CASSLGRGQPQHF
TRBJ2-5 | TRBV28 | CASSTDRGRGETQYF
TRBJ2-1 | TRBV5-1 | CASSLATSPTYNEQFF